This TCR beta chain was recorded in a study of blood T cell repertoires in COVID-19. The wider study: Samples of COVID-19 (acute and convalescent) were obtained from the United States, Italy and Spain. The analysed material was cDNA or gDNA that came from T cells, B-cell-depleted T cells, or PBMCs.

Original processing methods: How many nucleated cells were present was estimated from reference gene primer amplification. Generated by immunoSEQ multiplex PCR, the TCRdb table keeps only in-frame clones and is missing some. That table furnishes V, J and clone size, whereas the DNA furnished D and trimming. Of approximately 200,000 clones in the sample, roughly 79% were seen once. The source is a man in his sixties with active or convalescent COVID-19. Input material: peripheral blood.

The CDR3 spells CASSGQGRLEQYF. In DNA, the CDR3 is TGTGCCAGCAGCGGCCAGGGGCGACTCGAGCAGTACTTC. The V and J genes are TRBV2 and TRBJ2-7; D possibly corresponds to TRBD1 (6 bases). Germline CDR1 and CDR2: SNHLY and FYNNEI. Trimming stripped 6 bases from V and 6 bases from J, with 15 bases between. This CDR3 has 13 residues. The entire variable domain, with the rest obtained from reference TRBV2 and TRBJ2-7, is as follows: EPEVTQTPSHQVTQMGQEVILRCVPISNHLYFYWYRQILGQKVEFLVSFYNNEISEKSEIFDDQFSVERPDGSNFTLKIRSTKLEDSAMYFCASSGQGRLEQYFGPGTRLTVT.